This T cell receptor (beta chain) was identified during a study of pediatric ulcerative colitis. Study information: About 7 patients showed pancolitis and two showed left-sided colitis.

Some clones are missing from TCRdb's copy, which holds only in-frame ones; the method was immunoSEQ multiplex PCR. Of 64,000 or so clones listed, about 80% are singletons. Study-level points and caveats: Two patients had blood samples with substantially reduced template counts. Ulcerative colitis patients shared more blood-rectal clones than controls. Rectal repertoires separated controls, mild-moderate and acute severe colitis.

Worth noting for this clone: Its target is not known.

Sequenced: blood. The receptor was isolated from a boy between 10 and 17 years old with moderate ulcerative colitis.

The CDR3 is CASSVQLRGFETQYF. In DNA form, the CDR3 reads TGTGCCAGCAGTGTCCAACTTCGGGGTTTCGAGACCCAGTACTTC. The J gene is TRBJ2-5, the V gene TRBV2; D may be TRBD2 (5 bases). V was shortened by 4 bases and J by 5 bases, with 17 bases between the two germline ends. The CDR3 spans 15 residues. In germline, CDR1 is SNHLY, CDR2 FYNNEI.